The rows below give T cell receptor beta chains drawn from one sample of a study of OX40 agonist ivuxolimab in advanced cancers. Clones were read by immunoSEQ multiplex PCR, and TCRdb kept only the in-frame ones, dropping some. The table records roughly 20,000 clones, 65% to 90% of them present only once. This specimen was CD4+ or CD8+ T cells sorted from blood, taken in a trial of the OX40 agonist ivuxolimab. The receptors stem from an adult with an advanced solid tumor such as melanoma, head and neck, liver or kidney cancer. CDR3s include the opening cysteine and the closing phenylalanine or tryptophan. A D gene is named only where the DNA matches it firmly. Not all rows give a size; the values are once, few, many and, for expanded clones, a class.

v_gene	len	d_gene	j_gene	abundance	CDR3aa	CDR3nt
TRBV5-1	13	TRBD1	TRBJ2-1	NA	CASSEGQSNEQFF	TGCGCCAGCAGCGAGGGACAGTCGAATGAGCAGTTCTTC
TRBV5-1	15	NA	TRBJ1-4	NA	CASRPGVALNEKLFF	TGCGCCAGCAGACCCGGAGTAGCCCTTAATGAAAAACTGTTTTTT
TRBV10-3	16	NA	TRBJ1-6	NA	CAISESGSSYNSPLHF	TGTGCCATCAGTGAGTCAGGGAGCTCCTATAATTCACCCCTCCACTTT
TRBV7-9	14	TRBD1	TRBJ2-7	NA	CASSSTGGVYEQYF	TGTGCCAGCAGCTCGACAGGGGGAGTCTACGAGCAGTACTTC
TRBV4-3	15	TRBD1	TRBJ1-5	NA	CASSQGQGAGQPQHF	TGCGCCAGCAGCCAAGGACAGGGGGCGGGGCAGCCCCAGCATTTT
TRBV23-1	16	NA	TRBJ1-5	NA	CASSQSQDLSNQPQHF	TGCGCCAGCAGTCAATCGCAGGATCTTAGCAATCAGCCCCAGCATTTT
TRBV6-5	13	TRBD1	TRBJ2-7	NA	CASSPDRDNEQYF	TGTGCCAGCAGTCCGGACAGGGACAACGAGCAGTACTTC
TRBV29-1	12	NA	TRBJ2-3	NA	CSAVEYTDTQYF	TGCAGCGCTGTGGAGTACACAGATACGCAGTATTTT
TRBV29-1	11	NA	TRBJ1-2	few	CSVAGDYGYTF	TGCAGCGTTGCAGGGGACTATGGCTACACCTTC
TRBV19	17	TRBD2	TRBJ2-3	NA	CASSILGPSGSTDTQYF	TGTGCCAGTAGTATTCTTGGGCCTAGCGGAAGCACAGATACGCAGTATTTT
TRBV21-1	15	NA	TRBJ2-7	NA	CASSKVGGSGFEQYF	TGTGCCAGCAGCAAAGTGGGGGGTTCGGGGTTCGAGCAGTACTTC
TRBV20-1	11	NA	TRBJ1-1	few	CSALGGGEAFF	TGCAGTGCTCTCGGAGGAGGTGAAGCTTTCTTT
TRBV7-9	16	TRBD1	TRBJ2-2	once	CASSPRDRGGTGELFF	TGTGCCAGCAGCCCACGGGACAGGGGGGGAACCGGGGAGCTGTTTTTT
TRBV9	14	NA	TRBJ2-6	NA	CASSVRAGANVLTF	TGTGCCAGCAGCGTGAGGGCTGGGGCCAACGTCCTGACTTTC
TRBV4-3	18	TRBD1	TRBJ1-4	NA	CASSQGFGQGATNEKLFF	TGCGCCAGCAGCCAAGGTTTCGGACAGGGGGCAACTAATGAAAAACTGTTTTTT
TRBV5-1	13	NA	TRBJ2-3	NA	CASSLDPRDTQYF	TGCGCCAGCAGCTTGGATCCGCGAGATACGCAGTATTTT
TRBV6-1	12	NA	TRBJ2-5	NA	CASRGGPGQLNF	TGTGCCAGTAGGGGGGGACCGGGACAGTTAAACTTC
TRBV18	14	NA	TRBJ1-4	NA	CASSEGSGAEKLFF	TGTGCCAGCTCAGAGGGGAGTGGGGCCGAAAAACTGTTTTTT
TRBV5-6	15	TRBD1	TRBJ2-7	NA	CASSLAGTGINEQYF	TGTGCCAGCAGCTTGGCCGGGACAGGGATCAACGAGCAGTACTTC
TRBV5-5	17	NA	TRBJ1-3	NA	CASSLATTSLSGNTIYF	TGTGCCAGCAGCTTGGCCACCACCAGCCTCTCTGGAAACACCATATATTTT